These 19 T cell receptor beta chains came from one sample sequenced in a study of T-cell memory formation after mild COVID-19. TCRdb ran MiXCR on the 5' RACE reads and lists one entry per CDR3 protein. The sample includes roughly 400,000 distinct CDR3 sequences, less than 25% seen only once; the top ten take around 9.5%. The sample consisted of PBMCs or a T cell subset sorted from them (not recorded which). All receptors derive from an adult woman who had mild COVID-19 (a few samples of this study predate the infection). Cell type and time point are not known.

The V and J genes are TRBV7-8 and TRBJ2-7, with D maybe TRBD2 (5 bases). The CDR3 spans 13 residues. Germline V gene lookup returns CDR1 SGHVS and CDR2 FQNEAQ. With 5 bases removed from V and 4 bases from J, the gap between germline ends came to 12 bases. CDR3: CASSVRGLYEQYF. The CDR3 DNA sequence: TGTGCCAGCAGCGTTCGGGGTCTATACGAGCAGTACTTC. Filled out from reference TRBV7-8 and TRBJ2-7, the complete variable domain reads GAGVSQSPRYKVAKRGQDVALRCDPISGHVSLFWYQQALGQGPEFLTYFQNEAQLDKSGLPSDRFFAERPEGSVSTLKIQRTQQEDSAVYLCASSVRGLYEQYFGPGTRLTVT.

The chain has TRBV6-5 and TRBJ2-7; D is possibly TRBD1 (5 bases). Germline V CDR1 and CDR2: MNHEY, SVGAGI. This CDR3 region has 15 residues. V shed 6 bases and J shed 2 bases, with 17 bases lying between them. The CDR3 DNA reads as TGTGCCAGCAGCCCCCCCGGACACCCACCCTACGAGCAGTACTTC. This translates into CASSPPGHPPYEQYF.

This chain connects TRBV3-1 to TRBJ2-7, with D maybe TRBD1 (6 bases). V lost 1 base, J lost 0 bases, and 19 bases lay in between. Germline CDR1 LGHDT, CDR2 YNNKEL (reference sequence). This CDR3 contains 18 residues. The CDR3 reads CASSQVPWTAQGSYEQYF. In nucleotides, the CDR3 is TGTGCCAGCAGCCAAGTCCCCTGGACAGCCCAGGGCTCCTACGAGCAGTACTTC.

The gene calls are TRBV6-2 or TRBV6-3 and TRBJ2-3; D unresolved. The length of the CDR3 is 15 residues. Trimming shortened V by 8 bases and J by 1 base, and 16 bases separated the two germline ends. The germline gives CDR1 MNHEY, CDR2 SVGEGT. The CDR3, as DNA: TGTGCCAGCCTACCTAACCCTCCCGGCACAGATACGCAGTATTTT. This translates into CASLPNPPGTDTQYF.

This clonotype was seen a few times. The V gene is TRBV7-3, the J gene TRBJ2-1; D is uncertain. The CDR3 has 12 amino acids. CDR1 is SGHTA, CDR2 FQGTGA, per germline. V was trimmed by 6 bases and J by 9 bases, leaving 12 bases between them. In DNA form, the CDR3 reads TGTGCCAGCAGATTCCCGGGTGGTGAGCAGTTCTTC. Protein: CASRFPGGEQFF.

This clonotype has just a few counts. V gene TRBV10-3 combines with J gene TRBJ2-3; D might be TRBD1 or TRBD2, each matching 6 bases. V gave up 6 bases and J gave up 3 bases, with 16 bases separating them. Germline V lookup: CDR1 ENHRY, CDR2 SYGVKD. The CDR3 covers 15 residues. CDR3 DNA sequence: TGTGCCATCAGCGGGGGATCAGACAGGACAGATACGCAGTATTTT. Protein: CAISGGSDRTDTQYF.

J is TRBJ2-7 and V is TRBV20-1; D unclear. Germline V gene sequence: CDR1 DFQATT, CDR2 SNEGSKA (reference sequence). This CDR3 region has 13 residues. The germline V and J ends were trimmed by 6 bases and 2 bases, with 14 bases remaining between them. CDR3 region: CSARRGRAYEQYF. The DNA for the CDR3 is TGCAGTGCCCGCCGCGGCAGAGCCTACGAGCAGTACTTC.

This clonotype showed up just a few times. V is TRBV30 and J is TRBJ1-1, with D possibly being TRBD1 (6 bases). This CDR3 is 13 amino acids long. In germline, CDR1 is GTSNPN, CDR2 SVGIG (reference sequence). Trimming took 5 bases from V and 5 from J, leaving 15 bases between them. The CDR3 loop is CAWDAGARTEAFF. The CDR3 DNA follows: TGTGCCTGGGATGCGGGGGCGCGGACTGAAGCTTTCTTT.

The rearrangement joins TRBV20-1 to TRBJ2-5; 7 bases fit TRBD1. The CDR3 spans 18 residues. Germline values: CDR1 DFQATT, CDR2 SNEGSKA (reference sequence). The V gene end was trimmed by 1 base and the J gene end by 1 base; junction bases not matched to a gene: 15. The CDR3 reads CSARARHFDRAPQETQYF. CDR3 bases: TGCAGTGCTAGAGCTAGACATTTCGACAGGGCCCCCCAAGAGACCCAGTACTTC.

This clonotype was detected a few times. J is TRBJ2-3 and V is TRBV9; D may be TRBD1 (5 bases). CDR3 length: 16 residues. V lost 4 bases, J lost 1 base, and 16 bases lay in between. Germline loops: CDR1 SGDLS, CDR2 YYNGEE. In DNA, the CDR3 is TGTGCCAGCAGCCTTTCAGAAGGCAGGGGCACAGATACGCAGTATTTT. This encodes CASSLSEGRGTDTQYF.

The chain employs TRBV7-9 and TRBJ2-1; 7 bases map to TRBD1. Germline CDR1 reads SEHNR; CDR2 reads FQNEAQ (reference sequence). The length of the CDR3 is 16 residues. The V gene end was trimmed by 0 bases and the J gene end by 8 bases; junction bases not matched to a gene: 10. This CDR3 is CASSLAGAGTGDEQFF. The DNA of the CDR3 is TGTGCCAGCAGCTTAGCGGGAGCTGGTACAGGGGATGAGCAGTTCTTC.

The V call is TRBV29-1, the J call TRBJ2-7, with 9 bases fitting TRBD1. CDR1 and CDR2 from the germline V gene are SQVTM and ANQGSEA. This CDR3 is 14 amino acids long. Trimming cost V 5 bases and J 3 bases; bases outside gene matches: 8. CDR3 sequence (DNA): TGCAGCGTTCTCAGGCCGGGACAGGGCTACGAGCAGTACTTC. Its translation: CSVLRPGQGYEQYF.

This clonotype was seen more than once but under ten times. The J gene is TRBJ2-7, the V gene TRBV20-1; 13 positions agree with TRBD2. CDR1 is DFQATT, CDR2 SNEGSKA, per germline (reference sequence). V gave up 4 bases and J gave up 7 bases; unmatched junction bases: 10. This CDR3 is built from 15 residues. In DNA, the CDR3 is TGCAGTGCTAAAACGACTAGCGGGAGGTCGGGTGAGCAGTACTTC. Translating gives CSAKTTSGRSGEQYF.

The chain is built from TRBV2 and TRBJ1-4; perhaps TRBD1 as D (6 bases). This CDR3 spans 14 amino acids. Trimming pared 6 bases from V and 5 bases from J, leaving 13 bases between. The germline V gene encodes CDR1 SNHLY and CDR2 FYNNEI. CDR3 sequence reads: CASRVDRSNEKLFF. The CDR3 region has the DNA TGTGCCAGCAGAGTGGACAGAAGCAATGAAAAACTGTTTTTT.

Many counts were recorded for this clonotype. The genes are TRBV4-3 and TRBJ2-1, with TRBD2 identical over 11 bases. This CDR3 region has 16 residues. Trimming took 2 bases from V and 9 from J; bases not matched to a gene: 9. Germline CDR1 and CDR2: LGHNA and YSLEER. The DNA for the CDR3 is TGCGCCAGCAGCCAAAAACTAGCGGGAGATCTTACTGAGCAGTTCTTC. This gives the protein CASSQKLAGDLTEQFF.

The chain combines TRBV24-1 with TRBJ2-3; perhaps TRBD1 as D (5 bases). Per the germline V gene, CDR1 is KGHDR and CDR2 is SFDVKD. The length of the CDR3 is 13 residues. V was clipped by 7 bases and J by 2 bases, with 9 bases between them. CDR3 nucleotide sequence: TGTGCCACCAGGGACATCCCCACAGATACGCAGTATTTT. It is translated as CATRDIPTDTQYF.

This clonotype was recorded at least ten times. The rearrangement links TRBV5-6 to TRBJ2-7; TRBD2 aligns across 8 bases. V was clipped by 3 bases and J by 6 bases; unmatched bases: 8. The CDR3 loop spans 14 amino acids. Germline-derived CDR1 and CDR2 are SGHDT and YYEEEE. CDR3 coding DNA: TGTGCCAGCAGCTCCCAAAGCGGGAGTGGCGAGCAGTACTTC. Its protein is CASSSQSGSGEQYF.

This clonotype was picked up a small number of times. The chain combines TRBV15 with TRBJ2-5; 10 bases agree with TRBD2. CDR1 and CDR2 (germline): LNHNV, YYDKDF (reference sequence). The CDR3 spans 17 residues. The trim removed 0 bases at V and 5 bases at J, leaving 9 bases unmatched. The CDR3 DNA reads as TGTGCCACCAGCAGAGATGAGCGGGGGGGCAAAGAGGAGACCCAGTACTTC. Protein: CATSRDERGGKEETQYF.

This clonotype was counted at least ten times. J is TRBJ2-3 and V is TRBV4-1, with D hard to call. Germline loops: CDR1 MGHRA, CDR2 YSYEKL. CDR3 length: 13 residues. Trimming shortened V by 0 bases and J by 2 bases, and 3 bases separated the two germline ends. CDR3 amino acids: CASSQDPTDTQYF. CDR3 nucleotides: TGCGCCAGCAGCCAAGATCCCACAGATACGCAGTATTTT.